This TCR beta chain was recovered during a study of blood T cell repertoires in COVID-19. Germline V lookup: CDR1 ENHRY, CDR2 SYGVKD. V gave up 8 bases and J gave up 0 bases, with 8 bases separating them. This CDR3 is built from 13 residues. TCRdb's table, derived via immunoSEQ multiplex PCR, lists solely in-frame clones and lacks some. The sample gives over 250,000 clones, roughly 85% of which show up once; roughly 11% is in the top ten. The sequence came from a woman in her sixties or seventies with acute or convalescent COVID-19. Sequencing used peripheral blood. This rearrangement joins TRBV10-3 to TRBJ2-1; D gene uncertain. The CDR3 DNA reads as TGTGCCATCGAGGATTACTCCTACAATGAGCAGTTCTTC. As protein: CAIEDYSYNEQFF.